These 15 T cell receptor beta chains came from one sample sequenced in a study of vaccination and CD4 T cells after COVID-19. Treatment indicated: roughly nine-day PBMC culture with coronavirus spike peptide pools or control peptides (ViraFEST assay). Pre-COVID-19 pandemic sampling (2011-2018) yielded the unexposed donor's CD4+ T cells. Antigens for these TCRs are unknown. Oncomine TCR Beta short-read sequencing was applied to DNA from cultured CD4+ T cells. TCRdb processed the PCR reads anew with MiXCR; each CDR3 protein has one entry. The sample lists about 6,100 distinct CDR3 sequences; roughly 44% were seen once. The material sequenced was CD4+ T cells from blood, cultured in vitro. The receptors were sampled from a human donor in good health.

This chain connects TRBV6-5 to TRBJ1-2; 10 bases agree with TRBD1. CDR1 is MNHEY and CDR2 is SVGAGI in the germline V gene. The junction had 9 bases not matched to a gene; V was cut back by 0 bases and J by 8 bases. The CDR3 spans 16 residues. The CDR3 bases are TGTGCCAGCAGTTACTCCAGCGACAGGGGGCGGGAAGGCTACACCTTC. Translating it yields CASSYSSDRGREGYTF.

The chain uses TRBV7-9 and TRBJ1-1; no clear D gene. The CDR3 extends over 12 amino acids. The germline V gene has CDR1 SEHNR and CDR2 FQNEAQ (reference sequence). V lost 6 bases and J 3 bases, leaving 8 bases between the germline ends. As DNA, the CDR3 is TGTGCCAGCAGGTTCCAGGACACTGAAGCTTTCTTT. Protein product: CASRFQDTEAFF. The full variable domain, completed using reference TRBV7-9 and TRBJ1-1, is DTGVSQNPRHKITKRGQNVTFRCDPISEHNRLYWYRQTLGQGPEFLTYFQNEAQLEKSRLLSDRFSAERPKGSFSTLEIQRTEQGDSAMYLCASRFQDTEAFFGQGTRLTVV.

This clonotype was counted only a few times. The chain links TRBV6-1 to TRBJ1-1; no definite D call. The V end lost 7 bases, the J end lost 3 bases, and 9 bases lay between the germline ends. The CDR3 contains 12 residues. Germline loops: CDR1 MNHNS, CDR2 SASEGT. CDR3 sequence: CASNRGDTEAFF. Here the CDR3 DNA reads TGTGCCAGCAACCGCGGAGACACTGAAGCTTTCTTT.

This clonotype has more than one count but fewer than ten. For the CDR3, the DNA is TGTGCCAGCACTTATACGAGGGGGACACGAAGCTACGAGCAGTACTTC. Its protein product is CASTYTRGTRSYEQYF. The J gene is TRBJ2-7, the V gene TRBV6-5, with D tentatively TRBD1 (6 bases). CDR1 and CDR2 (germline): MNHEY, SVGAGI. The CDR3 runs to 16 residues. The V gene lost 7 bases and the J gene lost 3 bases, with 22 bases spanning the gap.

This clonotype was observed a handful of times. CDR3 amino acids: CSARDRGRQPQHF. Here the CDR3 DNA reads TGCAGTGCTAGAGACAGGGGTCGTCAGCCCCAGCATTTT. The chain links TRBV20-1 to TRBJ1-5, with D possibly matching TRBD1 (6 bases). The CDR3 runs to 13 residues. Trimming removed 0 bases at V and 6 bases at J, with 9 bases between. Germline CDR1 and CDR2: DFQATT and SNEGSKA (reference sequence).

This clonotype was counted a few times. The V call is TRBV20-1, the J call TRBJ2-5; a possible D gene is TRBD2 (5 bases). Germline CDR1 and CDR2: DFQATT and SNEGSKA (reference sequence). This CDR3 is 14 amino acids long. V was trimmed by 2 bases and J by 5 bases, leaving 15 bases between them. CDR3 in DNA: TGCAGTGCTAGACCGGACCCACCGGGGGAGACCCAGTACTTC. This translates into CSARPDPPGETQYF.

The sample holds a few counts of this clonotype. The CDR3, as DNA: TGTGCCAGCAGCCAGCGGTCGCAGACAGAGACCCAGTACTTC. Translation gives CASSQRSQTETQYF. This chain links TRBV11-1 with TRBJ2-5, with D possibly being TRBD2 (5 bases). This CDR3 comprises 14 residues. Trimming left V 5 bases short and J 4 bases short, with 14 bases between. CDR1 SGHAT and CDR2 FQDESV come from the germline V gene (reference sequence).

The chain combines TRBV10-1 with TRBJ1-1; TRBD1 might be the D (6 bases). The germline gives CDR1 WNHNN, CDR2 SYGVQD (reference sequence). This CDR3 contains 13 residues. V was shortened by 2 bases and J by 4 bases, with 8 bases between the two germline ends. CDR3 loop: CASSEQGTTEAFF. The CDR3 bases are TGCGCCAGCAGTGAGCAGGGGACCACTGAAGCTTTCTTT.

This clonotype is classed as hyperexpanded. V usage is TRBV27 and J usage is TRBJ1-3, with D unclear. CDR1 MNHEY and CDR2 SMNVEV come from the germline V gene (reference sequence). This CDR3 spans 13 amino acids. Trimming took 7 bases from V and 0 from J, leaving 7 bases between them. Here the CDR3 reads CASKYTSGNTIYF. Here the CDR3 DNA reads TGTGCCAGCAAATACACCTCTGGAAACACCATATATTTT.

This clonotype was counted once. The chain combines TRBV11-2 with TRBJ1-1, with D hard to call. V was trimmed by 1 base and J by 0 bases, leaving 3 bases between them. The CDR3 covers 13 residues. Germline lookup yields CDR1 SGHAT and CDR2 FQNNGV. The CDR3 nucleotides are TGTGCCAGCAGCTTAGGGGTGAACACTGAAGCTTTCTTT. As protein: CASSLGVNTEAFF.

The CDR3 DNA sequence: TGTGCCAGCAGTTCAGACAGGGGGAACACTGAAGCTTTCTTT. Its protein is CASSSDRGNTEAFF. The gene calls are TRBV7-2 and TRBJ1-1; 8 bases fit TRBD1. This CDR3 contains 14 residues. V dropped 6 bases and J dropped 1; count of bases not matched to a gene: 4. In germline, CDR1 is SGHTA, CDR2 FQGNSA.

As for this clonotype: The final CDR3 position lacks the conserved phenylalanine or tryptophan, pointing to a likely read error. V usage is TRBV5-1 and J usage is TRBJ2-5; D ambiguous. The CDR3 is 15 amino acids. Germline V gene data show CDR1 as SGHRS and CDR2 as YFSETQ. Between the trimmed V and J ends, which lost 3 bases and 2 bases, there was a span of 14 bases. The CDR3 reads CASSSNVAVQETQYL. CDR3 nucleotide sequence: TGCGCCAGCAGCTCAAATGTGGCAGTTCAAGAGACCCAGTACCTC.

This clonotype showed up just once. A read error is likely, as this CDR3 ends without the conserved phenylalanine or tryptophan. The chain combines TRBV27 with TRBJ1-3, with 7 bases identical to TRBD1. V shed 2 bases and J 5 bases; nucleotides not matched to a gene: 6. This CDR3 region has 15 residues. CDR1 is MNHEY and CDR2 is SMNVEV in the germline V gene (reference sequence). CDR3 sequence reads: CASSLRGQGRNTIYL. CDR3 in DNA: TGTGCCAGCAGTTTAAGGGGGCAGGGTAGAAACACCATATATCTT.

This chain connects TRBV10-3 to TRBJ1-6; D is uncertain. The V end lost 2 bases, the J end lost 3 bases, and 5 bases lay between the germline ends. Germline values: CDR1 ENHRY, CDR2 SYGVKD. The CDR3 is 14 amino acids. The CDR3 loop is CAISEADYNSPLHF. The CDR3 nucleotides read TGTGCCATCAGTGAGGCAGACTATAATTCACCCCTCCACTTT.

The V and J genes are TRBV11-1 and TRBJ1-2, with D perhaps TRBD1 (6 bases). V was clipped by 2 bases and J by 0 bases, with 13 bases between them. The CDR3 length is 16 residues. Germline CDR1 is SGHAT and CDR2 is FQDESV (reference sequence). CDR3: CASSLQGTIPNYGYTF. The CDR3 DNA sequence: TGTGCCAGCAGCTTACAGGGGACGATTCCTAACTATGGCTACACCTTC.